These 20 T cell receptor beta chains were all obtained from the same sample, sequenced in a study of blood T cell repertoires in COVID-19. This table comes from immunoSEQ multiplex PCR, and its TCRdb copy is limited to in-frame clones, with some not included. The sample records under 300,000 clones, about 85% being singletons. The sequenced sample was PBMCs or T cells enriched from blood (not recorded which). These receptors all stem from a woman in her thirties with acute COVID-19.

The rearrangement joins TRBV6-5 to TRBJ1-6; D ambiguous. Germline CDR1 reads MNHEY; CDR2 reads SVGAGI. V gave up 2 bases and J gave up 11 bases, with 13 bases separating them. This CDR3 region has 14 residues. The CDR3 reads CASSYGGIGAPLHF. The CDR3 bases are TGTGCCAGCAGTTACGGCGGCATAGGTGCACCCCTCCACTTT.

The chain has TRBV10-3 and TRBJ2-1; 7 bases are a match to TRBD2. Per germline, CDR1 ENHRY and CDR2 SYGVKD. The CDR3 has 15 residues. After removal of 10 bases from V and 0 bases from J, the junction contained 9 bases not matched to a gene. The CDR3 region has the DNA TGTGCCAGCCGGGGGGAGGGGAGCTCCTACAATGAGCAGTTCTTC. Amino acid sequence: CASRGEGSSYNEQFF.

This chain joins TRBV9 and TRBJ2-5, with a weak D call TRBD2 (5 bases). Germline V CDR1 and CDR2: SGDLS, YYNGEE. This CDR3 has 14 residues. The V gene lost 0 bases and the J gene lost 3 bases, with 9 bases spanning the gap. CDR3 in amino acids: CASSVGMEEETQYF. CDR3 sequence (DNA): TGTGCCAGCAGCGTAGGAATGGAGGAAGAGACCCAGTACTTC.

The chain recombines TRBV6-2 or TRBV6-3 with TRBJ2-1; D is perhaps TRBD2 (5 bases). Germline loops: CDR1 MNHEY, CDR2 SVGEGT. The CDR3 contains 18 residues. Trimming removed 4 bases at V and 0 bases at J, with 19 bases between. This chain's CDR3 is CASSSVRRGSGSYNEQFF. Written as DNA, the CDR3 is TGTGCCAGCAGTTCTGTTAGACGCGGGTCCGGCTCCTACAATGAGCAGTTCTTC.

This sequence joins TRBV6-5 and TRBJ1-1, with unresolved D. From germline, CDR1 is MNHEY and CDR2 SVGAGI. V gave up 10 bases and J gave up 1 base, with 16 bases separating them. The CDR3 totals 14 residues. The CDR3 sequence is CATGWKYGNTEAFF. In DNA form, the CDR3 reads TGTGCCACCGGGTGGAAGTATGGGAACACTGAAGCTTTCTTT.

The chain combines TRBV4-3 with TRBJ1-4; no reliable D call. Germline V gives CDR1 LGHNA, CDR2 YSLEER. Between the trimmed V and J ends, which lost 1 base and 14 bases, there was a span of 14 bases. The CDR3 length is 13 residues. The DNA of the CDR3 is TGCGCCAGCAGCCAAGGGAGAACCTCGGGTCTGTTTTTT. Protein: CASSQGRTSGLFF.

The chain couples TRBV11-2 to TRBJ2-5; 8 bases line up with TRBD2. Germline V lookup: CDR1 SGHAT, CDR2 FQNNGV. V shed 5 bases and J 2 bases; nucleotides not matched to a gene: 10. CDR3 length: 16 residues. CDR3: CASSPGGGGTQETQYF. The CDR3 DNA is TGTGCCAGCAGCCCTGGAGGCGGGGGGACACAAGAGACCCAGTACTTC.

J is TRBJ1-6 and V is TRBV27; a weak D match, TRBD1 (6 bases). V was cut by 5 bases and J by 8 bases, with 16 bases left in between. The CDR3 spans 15 residues. Looked up from germline, CDR1 is MNHEY and CDR2 is SMNVEV (reference sequence). CDR3 bases: TGTGCCAGCAGTCCCTACAGGGATTTATATTCACCCCTCCACTTT. It is translated as CASSPYRDLYSPLHF.

The V call is TRBV19, the J call TRBJ1-3; TRBD1 aligns across 10 bases. The CDR3 is made up of 15 amino acids. Trimming removed 9 bases from V and 0 bases from J; junction bases left unmatched: 5. Germline values: CDR1 LNHDA, CDR2 SQIVND (reference sequence). The CDR3: CASRDRGRSGNTIYF. CDR3 bases: TGTGCCAGCCGGGACAGGGGTCGCTCTGGAAACACCATATATTTT.

The CDR3 spells CASWGVAYEQYF. The CDR3 nucleotides read TGTGCCAGCTGGGGGGTGGCCTACGAGCAGTACTTC. This rearrangement joins TRBV28 to TRBJ2-7; tentatively, D is TRBD2 (6 bases). This CDR3 is built from 12 residues. Trimming took off 8 bases at V and 2 bases at J, with 10 bases between the two ends. CDR1 is MDHEN and CDR2 is SYDVKM in the germline V gene.

The rearrangement uses TRBV5-1 and TRBJ2-1; a weak D match, TRBD2 (5 bases). The CDR3 extends over 17 amino acids. V was trimmed by 0 bases and J by 3 bases, leaving 16 bases between them. CDR1 SGHRS and CDR2 YFSETQ come from the germline V gene. The CDR3 is CASSLAVGLAIYNEQFF. CDR3 bases: TGCGCCAGCAGCTTGGCCGTAGGGCTAGCAATCTACAATGAGCAGTTCTTC.

This sequence joins TRBV29-1 and TRBJ2-3; TRBD2 agrees at 9 bases. J gave up 1 base and V 7 bases, and 3 bases lay outside the gene matches. Germline V gives CDR1 SQVTM, CDR2 ANQGSEA. The CDR3 loop spans 13 amino acids. DNA of the CDR3: TGCAGCGCACGGACTAGCGGCACAGATACGCAGTATTTT. Its translation is CSARTSGTDTQYF.

This sequence joins TRBV14 and TRBJ2-7; 8 nucleotides align to TRBD2. The CDR3 extends over 15 amino acids. Germline assignment: CDR1 SGHDN and CDR2 FVKESK. V dropped 4 bases and J dropped 6; count of bases not matched to a gene: 11. The CDR3 reads CASSPLGAGDGEQYF. CDR3 DNA sequence: TGTGCCAGCAGCCCCCTGGGAGCGGGAGATGGCGAGCAGTACTTC.

The rearrangement joins TRBV28 to TRBJ1-5, with a possible D match to TRBD1 (6 bases). CDR1 is MDHEN and CDR2 is SYDVKM in the germline V gene. Trimming removed 10 bases at V and 7 bases at J, with 20 bases between. The CDR3 is made up of 14 amino acids. CDR3: CATGSTGLDQPQHF. CDR3 sequence (DNA): TGTGCCACTGGGAGTACAGGGTTGGACCAGCCCCAGCATTTT.

This clone was counted once. This chain uses TRBV2 with TRBJ1-1, with D maybe TRBD1 (5 bases). Trimming took 6 bases from V and 0 from J, leaving 11 bases between them. Germline assignment: CDR1 SNHLY and CDR2 FYNNEI. The CDR3 is made up of 14 amino acids. CDR3 coding DNA: TGTGCCAGCAGGGCGGGACGGCTGAACACTGAAGCTTTCTTT. Protein product: CASRAGRLNTEAFF.

The genes are TRBV7-9 and TRBJ2-2, with TRBD1 matching 12 bases. With 5 bases clipped from V and 5 bases from J, the junction kept 3 bases outside the gene matches. CDR1 and CDR2 from the germline V gene are SEHNR and FQNEAQ (reference sequence). There are 15 residues in the CDR3. The DNA of the CDR3 is TGTGCCAGCAGCCGGGGACAGGGGGCGACCGGGGAGCTGTTTTTT. As protein: CASSRGQGATGELFF.

The chain uses TRBV28 and TRBJ2-2; 7 bases are shared with TRBD1. The junction had 1 base not matched to a gene; V was cut back by 0 bases and J by 0 bases. The CDR3 covers 16 residues. The germline V gene encodes CDR1 MDHEN and CDR2 SYDVKM. The DNA for the CDR3 is TGTGCCAGCAGTTTATGGGGGACAGCGAACACCGGGGAGCTGTTTTTT. Translation gives CASSLWGTANTGELFF.

In this sample, this clone turned up a few times. The chain recombines TRBV5-8 with TRBJ2-1; D perhaps matches TRBD2 (6 bases). The CDR3 sequence is 16 residues long. CDR1 is SGHTS, CDR2 YDEGEE, per germline. V was shortened by 0 bases and J by 0 bases, with 10 bases between the two germline ends. CDR3 amino acids: CASSLGSGPSYNEQFF. The CDR3 DNA sequence: TGTGCCAGCAGCTTGGGGAGCGGGCCCTCCTACAATGAGCAGTTCTTC.

This clone was seen a single time. The chain has TRBV6-1 and TRBJ1-1, with TRBD1 matching 7 bases. The CDR3 totals 16 residues. V was pared by 0 bases and J by 5 bases, with 9 bases of the junction left unmatched. Looked up from germline, CDR1 is MNHNS and CDR2 is SASEGT. The CDR3 loop reads CASSEASDRVWTEAFF. The CDR3 DNA sequence: TGTGCCAGCAGTGAAGCAAGCGACAGGGTTTGGACTGAAGCTTTCTTT.

The rearrangement links TRBV29-1 to TRBJ2-1, with D possibly matching TRBD1 (5 bases). The germline V gene has CDR1 SQVTM and CDR2 ANQGSEA. The V and J ends lost 6 bases and 9 bases respectively, with 12 bases between them. The CDR3 runs to 11 residues. The DNA of the CDR3 is TGCAGCGTCGACCAGGGTCTTGAGCAGTTCTTC. Protein sequence: CSVDQGLEQFF.